This T cell receptor (beta chain) was found in a study of identical twins. Study-wide results and limits: Model-predicted out-of-frame TCR alpha sharing fell below observed values in monozygotic twins. The presence of invariant MAIT and iNKT cells could partly confound analyses of zero-insertion sequences. Memory repertoires showed no such pattern, whereas abundant cord blood beta clonotypes carried fewer insertions.

A remark on this clonotype: The antigen is unknown.

The junction had 10 bases not matched to a gene; V was cut back by 10 bases and J by 2 bases. Germline CDR1 is MNHEY and CDR2 is SMNVEV (reference sequence). The CDR3 consists of 14 residues. Each CDR3 protein is one row after TCRdb ran MiXCR on the 5' RACE reads. The sample records some 190,000 distinct CDR3 sequences, roughly 15% being singletons. This sample also appeared in a second study, on T cells expressing NK-cell markers. In that study: Expanded clones of NKG2C+ T cells had an unclear HCMV specificity.

This TCR was recovered from a woman younger than 30 in good health. The gene calls are TRBV27 and TRBJ2-7; TRBD1 matches 8 bases. The sequenced sample consisted of CD8+ T cells sorted from blood. This chain's CDR3 is CATKEQGVPYEQYF. Here the CDR3 DNA reads TGTGCCACCAAAGAACAGGGGGTCCCCTACGAGCAGTACTTC.